The 23 T cell receptor beta chains presented below share a single source sample, sequenced in a study of shared clonotypes between healthy human individuals (dated by TCRdb to 2018 to 2020). Receptor libraries were prepared by the immunoSEQ multiplex PCR assay. Held by TCRdb, this immuneACCESS table contains in-frame sequences only and omits some clones. Under half of the omission traces to an unresolved V gene where checked; the cause of the rest is unknown. For this sample the table gives about 2,500,000 clones, of which roughly 92% were detected only once. Over 0.12% of the sample is in the top ten clones. The source material was naive CD4+ T cells sorted from blood. This specimen's cell subset or site label, per the study, means: CD45RA+ positively selected. Receptors originate from a man in his late teens or twenties in good health.

The chain employs TRBV28 and TRBJ1-4; D is unclear. The length of the CDR3 is 15 residues. Germline V lookup: CDR1 MDHEN, CDR2 SYDVKM. V was pared by 4 bases and J by 0 bases, with 9 bases between. In DNA, the CDR3 is TGTGCCAGCAGTTCTTCACCCGCAACTAATGAAAAACTGTTTTTT. Translation: CASSSSPATNEKLFF.

A note on this clone: Other DNA sequences in the sample encode the same CDR3. The CDR3 bases are TGTGCCAGCAGTTACTCACAGTATAGCAATCAGCCCCAGCATTTT. Amino acids: CASSYSQYSNQPQHF. This chain links TRBV6-5 with TRBJ1-5; D is undetermined. CDR3 length: 15 amino acids. Deletions cut 0 bases from V and 0 bases from J, with 6 bases between. Germline-derived CDR1 and CDR2 are MNHEY and SVGAGI.

To note about this clone: One junction end does not reproduce the germline sequence, and a read error may be involved. The rearrangement joins TRBV5-1 to TRBJ2-3; 10 bases are shared with TRBD1. The CDR3 runs to 15 residues. CDR1 is SGHRS and CDR2 is YFSETQ in the germline V gene. CDR3 sequence: CASTLTGGISDTQYF. The CDR3 region has the DNA TGCGCCAGCACCTTGACAGGGGGCATATCAGATACGCAGTATTTT.

V gene TRBV4-2 combines with J gene TRBJ2-1; D gene unclear. CDR3 length: 16 residues. V shed 1 base and J shed 0 bases, with 10 bases lying between them. CDR1 LGHNA and CDR2 YNFKEQ come from the germline V gene. The CDR3 DNA sequence: TGTGCCAGCAGCCAAGTTGACGGAAGCTCCTACAATGAGCAGTTCTTC. It translates to CASSQVDGSSYNEQFF.

This rearrangement joins TRBV2 to TRBJ2-7, with D perhaps matching TRBD2 (6 bases). Germline CDR1 reads SNHLY; CDR2 reads FYNNEI. This CDR3 has 15 amino acids. Deletions cut 6 bases from V and 3 bases from J, with 18 bases between. The CDR3 reads CASRSVGGSFYEQYF. CDR3 nucleotides: TGTGCCAGCAGGTCCGTTGGGGGGTCATTCTACGAGCAGTACTTC.

The rearrangement links TRBV5-4 to TRBJ2-7, with TRBD2 matching 7 bases. Unmatched junction bases numbered 18, after V lost 6 bases and J lost 6 bases. CDR1 is SGHNT and CDR2 is YYREEE in the germline V gene (reference sequence). This CDR3 spans 16 amino acids. The CDR3 spells CASTPLRGGKASEQYF. In DNA form, the CDR3 reads TGTGCCAGCACCCCTCTCCGGGGAGGGAAGGCTAGCGAGCAGTACTTC.

Remarks on this clone: Other DNA sequences from this sample encode an identical CDR3 as well. CDR3 loop: CASSVGLAAYNEQFF. CDR3 in DNA: TGTGCCAGCAGCGTGGGACTAGCGGCCTACAATGAGCAGTTCTTC. The chain links TRBV9 to TRBJ2-1; 11 nucleotides agree with TRBD2. Germline V gives CDR1 SGDLS, CDR2 YYNGEE. J lost 2 bases, V lost 2 bases, and 0 bases had no gene match. The CDR3 spans 15 residues.

The genes are TRBV4-3 and TRBJ2-3, with D hard to call. In germline, CDR1 is LGHNA, CDR2 YSLEER. The CDR3 runs to 13 residues. The germline V and J ends were trimmed by 5 bases and 6 bases, with 12 bases remaining between them. The chain's CDR3 is CASSKGVSDTQYF. Written as DNA, the CDR3 is TGCGCCAGCAGCAAAGGAGTTTCGGATACGCAGTATTTT.

The rearrangement uses TRBV23-1 and TRBJ1-1; 8 bases match TRBD1. TRBV23-1 is assigned to the ORF class and has an uncertain function. The CDR3 loop spans 19 amino acids. J lost 0 bases, V lost 4 bases, and 16 bases had no gene match. The CDR3 is CASSPVRQGTFLMNTEAFF. CDR3 in DNA: TGCGCCAGCAGTCCAGTGAGACAGGGGACTTTTTTAATGAACACTGAAGCTTTCTTT.

The table lists this clone with a few counts. This sample includes further DNA sequences coding for the same CDR3. The chain recombines TRBV19 with TRBJ2-6; D is ambiguous. Between the trimmed V and J ends, which lost 2 bases and 0 bases, there was a span of 5 bases. Per the germline V gene, CDR1 is LNHDA and CDR2 is SQIVND (reference sequence). The length of the CDR3 is 15 residues. The CDR3: CASSISFSGANVLTF. CDR3 nucleotides: TGTGCCAGTAGTATATCCTTCTCTGGGGCCAACGTCCTGACTTTC.

V is TRBV27 and J is TRBJ2-7; TRBD1 agrees at 10 bases. J lost 5 bases, V lost 7 bases, and 11 bases had no gene match. Germline CDR1 reads MNHEY; CDR2 reads SMNVEV (reference sequence). This CDR3 contains 15 residues. The CDR3: CASTRVGQGVHEQYF. The CDR3 DNA sequence: TGTGCCAGCACCCGGGTAGGACAGGGGGTACACGAGCAGTACTTC.

This chain uses TRBV6-5 with TRBJ2-1; D ambiguous. Germline lookup yields CDR1 MNHEY and CDR2 SVGAGI. The V end lost 4 bases, the J end lost 5 bases, and 6 bases lay between the germline ends. The CDR3 runs 12 residues. CDR3 in amino acids: CASSWFHNEQFF. As DNA, the CDR3 is TGTGCCAGCAGTTGGTTCCACAATGAGCAGTTCTTC.

A word on this clone: The same CDR3 can be traced to other DNA sequences in this sample. This chain joins TRBV10-1 and TRBJ2-5; unclear D gene. V was trimmed by 3 bases and J by 5 bases, leaving 7 bases between them. Germline-derived CDR1 and CDR2 are WNHNN and SYGVQD (reference sequence). The CDR3 totals 12 residues. CDR3 region: CASSDGRETQYF. The CDR3 DNA sequence: TGCGCCAGCAGTGACGGCCGGGAGACCCAGTACTTC.

This chain links TRBV7-3 with TRBJ2-5; D is possibly TRBD2 (5 bases). The germline V gene has CDR1 SGHTA and CDR2 FQGTGA. The CDR3 totals 13 residues. V was shortened by 5 bases and J by 2 bases, with 9 bases between the two germline ends. In nucleotides, the CDR3 is TGTGCCAGCAGCCCACGGGGTCAAGAGACCCAGTACTTC. Amino acid sequence: CASSPRGQETQYF.

The V gene is TRBV27, the J gene TRBJ1-2; D possibly corresponds to TRBD1 (5 bases). Trimming stripped 3 bases from V and 0 bases from J, with 14 bases between. Germline V lookup: CDR1 MNHEY, CDR2 SMNVEV (reference sequence). The CDR3 spans 16 residues. The CDR3: CASSLRGGQTNYGYTF. Written as DNA, the CDR3 is TGTGCCAGCAGTTTGCGGGGGGGTCAAACTAACTATGGCTACACCTTC.

This clone has a single count. V gene TRBV21-1 combines with J gene TRBJ1-2. TRBV21-1 is given as a pseudogene. CDR3 length equals 18 residues. The CDR3 nucleotides read TGTGCCAGCAGCAAAAAGGTATTCGGGGGAGGGCAGGGTTGTGGCTACACCTTC. Residues: CASSKKVFGGGQGCGYTF.

With respect to this clone: In the same sample, other DNA sequences code for this CDR3. The rearrangement joins TRBV9 to TRBJ2-3; D is unresolved. Per germline, CDR1 SGDLS and CDR2 YYNGEE. V was trimmed by 4 bases and J by 0 bases, leaving 6 bases between them. The CDR3 loop spans 13 amino acids. Written as DNA, the CDR3 is TGTGCCAGCAGCCTCCTCAGCACAGATACGCAGTATTTT. Translating it yields CASSLLSTDTQYF.

This chain connects TRBV2 to TRBJ1-3, with a weak D call TRBD1 (5 bases). Germline V lookup: CDR1 SNHLY, CDR2 FYNNEI. This CDR3 is 13 amino acids long. Deletions cut 10 bases from V and 3 bases from J, with 13 bases between. The chain's CDR3 is CAIQGFGGNTIYF. As DNA, the CDR3 is TGTGCCATCCAGGGATTTGGTGGAAACACCATATATTTT.

CDR3 in amino acids: CASGASSPRSTEAFF. CDR3 coding DNA: TGTGCCTCTGGGGCCTCCTCTCCCCGATCCACTGAAGCTTTCTTT. This rearrangement joins TRBV19 to TRBJ1-1; D may be TRBD1 (5 bases). This CDR3 comprises 15 residues. Per the germline V gene, CDR1 is LNHDA and CDR2 is SQIVND (reference sequence). V gave up 11 bases and J gave up 4 bases, with 23 bases separating them.

V and J are TRBV4-1 and TRBJ1-5; no definite D call. This CDR3 has 16 amino acids. Germline V gives CDR1 MGHRA, CDR2 YSYEKL. The V end was cut by 0 bases, the J end by 6 bases, with 15 bases between. The CDR3 DNA reads as TGCGCCAGCAGCCAAGATGGAGTGGGTATTAGTCAGCCCCAGCATTTT. This translates into CASSQDGVGISQPQHF.

The J gene is TRBJ1-4, the V gene TRBV19; TRBD1 aligns across 8 bases. V lost 7 bases, J lost 7 bases, and 11 bases stayed unmatched. This CDR3 region has 15 residues. Germline lookup yields CDR1 LNHDA and CDR2 SQIVND (reference sequence). CDR3 sequence (DNA): TGTGCCAGTACACAACAGGGGGGAAGTAGTGAAAAACTGTTTTTT. Residues: CASTQQGGSSEKLFF.

The chain links TRBV6-6 to TRBJ1-1; D is perhaps TRBD1 (6 bases). The germline V and J ends were trimmed by 8 bases and 4 bases, with 14 bases remaining between them. Germline lookup yields CDR1 MNHNY and CDR2 SVGAGI (reference sequence). CDR3 length: 13 residues. CDR3 amino acids: CASEDSRITEAFF. The CDR3 DNA is TGTGCCAGCGAGGACAGTCGGATCACTGAAGCTTTCTTT.

V and J are TRBV6-5 and TRBJ2-5; D is uncertain. Germline-derived CDR1 and CDR2 are MNHEY and SVGAGI. CDR3 length: 15 residues. Trimming stripped 0 bases from V and 5 bases from J, with 13 bases between. CDR3: CASSYSSAVGETQYF. CDR3 in DNA: TGTGCCAGCAGTTACTCGAGTGCCGTGGGGGAGACCCAGTACTTC.